This T cell receptor beta chain stems from a study of cytomegalovirus exposure and HLA in healthy donors. Study in general: Unique TCRs numbering about 87 million, obtained from HLA-typed donors, made up an early data release. Points from the study as a whole: The study flagged some 180 TCR beta chains as cytomegalovirus-associated. A link between a missense DCLRE1C variant and TCR beta V- and J-gene trimming emerged from a later analysis.

CDR3 length equals 15 residues. The germline gives CDR1 SNHLY, CDR2 FYNNEI. V lost 3 bases and J 1 base, leaving 13 bases between the germline ends. Researchers ran the PCR with 60 Vbeta and 13 Jbeta primers. The repertoire was sequenced with immunoSEQ multiplex PCR; TCRdb's copy has only in-frame clones and lacks some. The sample carries roughly 130,000 clones, approximately 73% recorded once. To note about this clone: Its antigen remains unknown.

The specimen was PBMCs. This sequence was found in a woman aged 40 to 50 in good health and CMV-seronegative. The chain carries TRBV2 and TRBJ2-7; weak D call: TRBD1 (6 bases). The CDR3 is CASSEFQGMSYEQYF. CDR3 bases: TGTGCCAGCAGTGAGTTTCAGGGGATGTCCTACGAGCAGTACTTC. Complete variable domain (other parts from reference TRBV2 and TRBJ2-7): EPEVTQTPSHQVTQMGQEVILRCVPISNHLYFYWYRQILGQKVEFLVSFYNNEISEKSEIFDDQFSVERPDGSNFTLKIRSTKLEDSAMYFCASSEFQGMSYEQYFGPGTRLTVT.